A single sample gave rise to the 2 T cell receptor beta chains below, sequenced in a study of blood T cell repertoires in COVID-19. The protocol was immunoSEQ multiplex PCR, while the TCRdb copy is restricted to in-frame clones and leaves out a portion. This sample has roughly 100,000 clones, with approximately 88% found just once. The sample comprised peripheral blood. The source of these receptors is a woman between 70 and 85 years old with acute or convalescent COVID-19.

V and J are TRBV7-2 and TRBJ2-4; 8 bases agree with TRBD1. This CDR3 comprises 19 residues. J gave up 2 bases and V 1 base, and 13 bases lay outside the gene matches. Germline-derived CDR1 and CDR2 are SGHTA and FQGNSA. The CDR3 nucleotides read TGTGCCAGCAGCTTAGGTCAGGGGGCGGAGATTCGGACCAAAAACATTCAGTACTTC. It encodes CASSLGQGAEIRTKNIQYF. The entire variable domain, with the rest obtained from reference TRBV7-2 and TRBJ2-4, is as follows: GAGVSQSPSNKVTEKGKDVELRCDPISGHTALYWYRQSLGQGLEFLIYFQGNSAPDKSGLPSDRFSAERTGGSVSTLTIQRTQQEDSAVYLCASSLGQGAEIRTKNIQYFGAGTRLSVL.

This clone was seen more than once but under ten times. The genes are TRBV2 and TRBJ2-3; 7 bases match TRBD2. Germline V gives CDR1 SNHLY, CDR2 FYNNEI. The CDR3 contains 18 residues. V was pared by 3 bases and J by 0 bases, with 12 bases of the junction left unmatched. CDR3 DNA: TGTGCCAGCAGTGAGCGCACGGCCGGGGGGACTAGCACAGATACGCAGTATTTT. It encodes CASSERTAGGTSTDTQYF.